This TCR beta chain was found in a study of blood T cell repertoires in COVID-19. V lost 5 bases to trimming and J lost 2 bases; unmatched junction nucleotides: 8. Germline lookup yields CDR1 SGHAT and CDR2 FQNNGV. The CDR3 length is 15 residues. Profiled with immunoSEQ multiplex PCR; TCRdb holds only in-frame clones, not every one. The table records around 180,000 clones, roughly nine tenths of them present only once. Sequenced material: peripheral blood. This TCR derives from a young woman with active or convalescent COVID-19. This chain links TRBV11-2 with TRBJ2-5, with TRBD2 identical over 7 bases. The CDR3 loop reads CASSQWDYQQETQYF. In DNA form, the CDR3 reads TGTGCCAGCAGCCAATGGGACTACCAACAAGAGACCCAGTACTTC. Complete variable domain (other parts from reference TRBV11-2 and TRBJ2-5): EAGVAQSPRYKIIEKRQSVAFWCNPISGHATLYWYQQILGQGPKLLIQFQNNGVVDDSQLPKDRFSAERLKGVDSTLKIQPAKLEDSAVYLCASSQWDYQQETQYFGPGTRLLVL.